This TCR beta chain is from a study of cytomegalovirus exposure and HLA in healthy donors. Study-level results: Some V segments, including TRBV6-2 and TRBV6-3, were excluded as indistinguishable. The authors judged a highly shared variant cluster likely a sequencing artifact.

It was with 60 Vbeta and 13 Jbeta primers that the PCR ran. The protocol was immunoSEQ multiplex PCR, while the TCRdb copy is restricted to in-frame clones and leaves out a portion. The sample has around 110,000 clones; around two thirds are singletons. With 3 bases removed from V and 1 base from J, the gap between germline ends came to 10 bases. The CDR3 runs 14 residues. Germline assignment: CDR1 SGDLS and CDR2 YYNGEE. Note on this clone: Antigen unknown.

Source material: PBMCs. The clonotype originates from a woman aged 40-49 years in good health and CMV-seropositive. This chain joins TRBV9 and TRBJ1-1; D gene ambiguous. This chain's CDR3 is CASSEEESNTEAFF. DNA of the CDR3: TGTGCCAGCAGCGAAGAGGAGTCGAACACTGAAGCTTTCTTT.